This entry lists 21 T cell receptor beta chains sequenced from one sample in a study of vaccination effects on CD4 cells after COVID-19. The antigens of these receptors remain unknown. Some clones are missing from TCRdb's copy, which holds only in-frame ones; the method was immunoSEQ multiplex PCR. The table lists about 54,000 clones, more than 60% of them singletons. CD4+ T cells specific for antigen were expanded with viral peptide pools by the ViraFEST assay before sequencing. Following 10 days of culture, CD4+ T cells were isolated. All vaccine recipients tested negative for nucleocapsid antibodies and had never contracted SARS-CoV-2 infection. The starting material was CD4+ T cells from PBMCs cultured with SARS-CoV-2 spike peptides, obtained before COVID-19 vaccination. The receptors derive from a human donor who received a COVID-19 vaccine.

This chain uses TRBV3-1 (or the pseudogene TRBV3-2) with TRBJ1-2; 8 nucleotides align to TRBD1. The CDR3 runs to 17 residues. Looked up from germline, CDR1 is LGHDT and CDR2 is YNNKEL (reference sequence). The V gene end was trimmed by 0 bases and the J gene end by 7 bases; junction bases not matched to a gene: 13. The CDR3 region has the DNA TGTGCCAGCAGCCAAGAGGGCAGGGGGCAAGATCGTGGTGGCTACACCTTC. It yields the protein CASSQEGRGQDRGGYTF.

This sequence joins TRBV7-9 and TRBJ1-1, with no clear D. Germline lookup yields CDR1 SEHNR and CDR2 FQNEAQ (reference sequence). The CDR3 sequence is 15 residues long. V was pared by 0 bases and J by 0 bases, with 8 bases between. The CDR3 DNA sequence: TGTGCCAGCAGCTTAGCTGGCCAGTTGAACACTGAAGCTTTCTTT. Amino acid sequence: CASSLAGQLNTEAFF.

This chain uses TRBV19 with TRBJ1-4, with D possibly TRBD1 on 5 matching bases. Germline assignment: CDR1 LNHDA and CDR2 SQIVND (reference sequence). The CDR3 covers 15 residues. The V end lost 7 bases, the J end lost 8 bases, and 20 bases lay between the germline ends. CDR3 in amino acids: CASMGRSTGLEKLFF. CDR3 DNA: TGTGCCAGTATGGGGAGGTCCACAGGCCTCGAAAAACTGTTTTTT.

The chain couples TRBV29-1 to TRBJ1-5; weak D call: TRBD1 (6 bases). The CDR3 is made up of 14 amino acids. Germline values: CDR1 SQVTM, CDR2 ANQGSEA. This CDR3 reads CRAQGKYSNQPQHF. The CDR3 nucleotides are TGCAGAGCCCAGGGGAAATATAGCAATCAGCCCCAGCATTTT. Based on the CDR3 plus reference TRBV29-1 and TRBJ1-5, the full variable domain is SAVISQKPSRDICQRGTSLTIQCQVDSQVTMMFWYRQQPGQSLTLIATANQGSEATYESGFVIDKFPISRPNLTFSTLTVSNMSPEDSSIYLCRAQGKYSNQPQHFGDGTRLSIL.

The gene calls are TRBV6-4 and TRBJ1-2; the D gene is possibly TRBD1 (5 bases). In germline, CDR1 is MRHNA, CDR2 SNTAGT. The CDR3 length is 13 residues. The V end was cut by 0 bases, the J end by 8 bases, with 10 bases between. DNA of the CDR3: TGTGCCAGCAGTGACTCCCAGGGTACCGGCTACACCTTC. It is translated as CASSDSQGTGYTF.

This chain uses TRBV9 with TRBJ2-7; D is possibly TRBD2 (6 bases). V lost 4 bases and J lost 0, with 14 bases in between. This CDR3 is 15 amino acids long. Germline CDR1 SGDLS, CDR2 YYNGEE. The CDR3 DNA reads as TGTGCCAGCAGCCCCCGAACGACTAGCTCCTACGAGCAGTACTTC. Translating it yields CASSPRTTSSYEQYF.

V gene TRBV6-5 combines with J gene TRBJ2-3; D is perhaps TRBD2 (6 bases). The CDR3 is made up of 15 amino acids. Trimming took 6 bases from V and 0 from J, leaving 13 bases between them. The germline gives CDR1 MNHEY, CDR2 SVGAGI. CDR3 amino acids: CASREIAESTDTQYF. In nucleotides, the CDR3 is TGTGCCAGCAGGGAGATAGCGGAAAGCACAGATACGCAGTATTTT.

This chain connects TRBV7-2 to TRBJ2-7; TRBD2 agrees at 9 bases. Germline V lookup: CDR1 SGHTA, CDR2 FQGNSA. J was trimmed by 5 bases and V by 1 base; bases with no gene match: 6. This CDR3 is 15 amino acids long. Here the CDR3 reads CASSLDSGGVNEQYF. The CDR3 nucleotides read TGTGCCAGCAGCTTAGATAGCGGGGGAGTAAACGAGCAGTACTTC.

The chain links TRBV3-1 (or the pseudogene TRBV3-2) to TRBJ2-7; 7 bases line up with TRBD1. The length of the CDR3 is 14 residues. The germline gives CDR1 LGHDT, CDR2 YNNKEL (reference sequence). J was trimmed by 3 bases and V by 3 bases; bases with no gene match: 5. CDR3 DNA sequence: TGTGCCAGCAGCCACAACGACAGGGTCTACGAGCAGTACTTC. This gives the protein CASSHNDRVYEQYF.

The rearrangement uses TRBV5-1 and TRBJ1-3, with D hard to call. This CDR3 contains 13 residues. Trimming pared 6 bases from V and 2 bases from J, leaving 9 bases between. The germline V gene encodes CDR1 SGHRS and CDR2 YFSETQ. The CDR3 loop is CASNDGTGNTIYF. Here the CDR3 DNA reads TGCGCCAGCAACGACGGAACTGGAAACACCATATATTTT.

The chain links TRBV9 to TRBJ2-1; D is uncertain. Between the trimmed V and J ends, which lost 0 bases and 1 base, there was a span of 5 bases. Per the germline V gene, CDR1 is SGDLS and CDR2 is YYNGEE. This CDR3 has 14 amino acids. In DNA, the CDR3 is TGTGCCAGCAGCGTAGGGGCTTCCTACAATGAGCAGTTCTTC. This sequence encodes CASSVGASYNEQFF.

This clone was counted a few times. The chain combines TRBV5-1 with TRBJ2-3; TRBD1 matches at 7 bases. The CDR3 extends over 15 amino acids. CDR1 and CDR2 from the germline V gene are SGHRS and YFSETQ. J lost 2 bases, V lost 2 bases, and 5 bases had no gene match. The CDR3 protein is CASSLGTALTDTQYF. CDR3 bases: TGCGCCAGCAGCTTAGGGACAGCACTCACAGATACGCAGTATTTT.

The chain employs TRBV4-2 and TRBJ1-3; unclear D gene. The germline V gene has CDR1 LGHNA and CDR2 YNFKEQ. This CDR3 contains 16 residues. V shed 1 base and J shed 8 bases, with 18 bases lying between them. CDR3 residues: CASSQGRGPGGDTIYF. In DNA form, the CDR3 reads TGTGCCAGCAGCCAAGGACGAGGTCCCGGTGGGGACACCATATATTTT.

J is TRBJ1-5 and V is TRBV5-5, with TRBD1 matching over 8 bases. V lost 4 bases, J lost 2 bases, and 5 bases stayed unmatched. Germline CDR1 is SGHKS and CDR2 is YYEKEE (reference sequence). CDR3 size: 15 residues. The CDR3 bases are TGTGCCAGCAGCCTAGACAGGGGAGGCAATCAGCCCCAGCATTTT. It encodes CASSLDRGGNQPQHF.

V and J are TRBV19 and TRBJ1-1; D might be TRBD1 (5 bases). CDR1 LNHDA and CDR2 SQIVND come from the germline V gene (reference sequence). The V and J ends lost 5 bases and 4 bases respectively, with 14 bases between them. The CDR3 sequence is 14 residues long. The CDR3 DNA reads as TGTGCCAGTAGTCATCAGGGATGGGGCACTGAAGCTTTCTTT. This sequence encodes CASSHQGWGTEAFF.

This clone was detected only a few times. This sequence joins TRBV9 and TRBJ2-3; no clear D gene. The CDR3 totals 13 residues. Trimming left V 0 bases short and J 3 bases short, with 5 bases between. Germline V gene sequence: CDR1 SGDLS, CDR2 YYNGEE. CDR3 sequence: CASSVGGTDTQYF. The CDR3 nucleotides read TGTGCCAGCAGCGTAGGTGGTACAGATACGCAGTATTTT.

This clone has more than one count but fewer than ten. The V and J genes are TRBV7-9 and TRBJ1-4; D call uncertain. With 2 bases removed from V and 4 bases from J, the gap between germline ends came to 8 bases. Germline loops: CDR1 SEHNR, CDR2 FQNEAQ (reference sequence). This CDR3 is built from 14 residues. The CDR3 DNA reads TGTGCCAGCAGCTTACCCAGGAATAATGAAAAACTGTTTTTT. Its translation: CASSLPRNNEKLFF.

This clone was counted once. This chain uses TRBV6-6 with TRBJ2-5; the D gene is possibly TRBD1 (5 bases). The CDR3 has 14 amino acids. V was pared by 2 bases and J by 6 bases, with 13 bases between. Germline CDR1 MNHNY, CDR2 SVGAGI (reference sequence). CDR3 DNA: TGTGCCAGCAGTTACCCTGGGCAGGGCAAGACCCAGTACTTC. Protein: CASSYPGQGKTQYF.

The CDR3 bases are TGTGCTAGTGGTTTGGCGGACACCGGGGAGCTGTTTTTT. This sequence encodes CASGLADTGELFF. The rearrangement uses TRBV12-5 and TRBJ2-2; the D is unclear. CDR1 and CDR2 from the germline V gene are LGHNT and FRNRAP. The ends were cut back, 1 base at V and 3 bases at J, with 3 bases in the middle. This CDR3 region has 13 residues.

The chain recombines TRBV3-1 (or the pseudogene TRBV3-2) with TRBJ2-7; D gene unclear. Germline assignment: CDR1 LGHDT and CDR2 YNNKEL (reference sequence). Trimming took 0 bases from V and 0 from J, leaving 12 bases between them. This CDR3 is 16 amino acids long. CDR3 amino acids: CASSQDRAVSSYEQYF. CDR3 DNA: TGTGCCAGCAGCCAAGATAGGGCAGTAAGCTCCTACGAGCAGTACTTC.

The chain is built from TRBV5-4 and TRBJ1-1; possibly TRBD1 for D (6 bases). The CDR3 contains 12 residues. V shed 0 bases and J shed 8 bases, with 8 bases lying between them. Germline CDR1 is SGHNT and CDR2 is YYREEE (reference sequence). CDR3 protein: CASSLEDSEAFF. CDR3 nucleotides: TGTGCCAGCAGCTTGGAGGACAGCGAAGCTTTCTTT.